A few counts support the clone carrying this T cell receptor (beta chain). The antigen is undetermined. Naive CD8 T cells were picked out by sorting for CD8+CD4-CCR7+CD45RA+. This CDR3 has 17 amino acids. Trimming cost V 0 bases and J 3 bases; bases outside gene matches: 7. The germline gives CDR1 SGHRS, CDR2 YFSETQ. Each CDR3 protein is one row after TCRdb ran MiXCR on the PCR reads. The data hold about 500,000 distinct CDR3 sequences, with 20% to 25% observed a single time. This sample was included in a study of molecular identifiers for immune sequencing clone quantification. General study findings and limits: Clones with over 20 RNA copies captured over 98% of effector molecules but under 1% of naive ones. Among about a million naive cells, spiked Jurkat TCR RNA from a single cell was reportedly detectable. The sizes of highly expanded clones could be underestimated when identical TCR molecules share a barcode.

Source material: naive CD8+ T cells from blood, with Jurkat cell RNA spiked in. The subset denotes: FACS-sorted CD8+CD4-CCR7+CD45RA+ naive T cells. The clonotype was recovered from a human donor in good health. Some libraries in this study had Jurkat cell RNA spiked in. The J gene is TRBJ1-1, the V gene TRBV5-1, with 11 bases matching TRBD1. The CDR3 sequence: CASSLVGQGAFDTEAFF. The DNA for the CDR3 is TGCGCCAGCAGCTTGGTCGGACAGGGGGCTTTTGACACTGAAGCTTTCTTT.